The 9 T cell receptor beta chains below were found in one sample sequenced in a study of blood T cell repertoires in COVID-19. Profiling relied on immunoSEQ multiplex PCR, and the TCRdb table lists in-frame clones only, not all of them. This sample has around 320,000 clones; over 85% occur once, and the top ten carry around 10%. Source material: peripheral blood. These receptors were taken from a woman aged 25-40 years with COVID-19, enrolled during active disease.

The chain links TRBV2 to TRBJ2-7; D is unresolved. Between the trimmed V and J ends, which lost 4 bases and 4 bases, there was a span of 5 bases. Germline values: CDR1 SNHLY, CDR2 FYNNEI. This CDR3 region has 11 residues. The CDR3 DNA follows: TGTGCCAGCAGTGCAGGTTACGAGCAGTACTTC. Its protein is CASSAGYEQYF.

This clone was picked up a small number of times. This chain joins TRBV27 and TRBJ2-2, with unresolved D. V was pared by 3 bases and J by 2 bases, with 7 bases between. The CDR3 loop spans 14 amino acids. In germline, CDR1 is MNHEY, CDR2 SMNVEV (reference sequence). The CDR3 reads CASSLLSNTGELFF. The DNA of the CDR3 is TGTGCCAGCAGTTTGTTGAGCAACACCGGGGAGCTGTTTTTT.

A word on this clone: Other DNA variants within this sample encode the same CDR3. The V and J genes are TRBV10-1 and TRBJ2-7; D remains ambiguous. Germline CDR1 is WNHNN and CDR2 is SYGVQD (reference sequence). The CDR3 is 11 amino acids. Trimming pared 3 bases from V and 4 bases from J, leaving 4 bases between. The CDR3, as DNA: TGCGCCAGCAGTGATAATTACGAGCAGTACTTC. Protein: CASSDNYEQYF.

The sample holds one count of this clone. This rearrangement joins TRBV30 to TRBJ1-2, with D possibly TRBD1 on 5 matching bases. CDR3 length: 14 residues. In germline, CDR1 is GTSNPN, CDR2 SVGIG (reference sequence). The V end was cut by 0 bases, the J end by 3 bases, with 11 bases between. The CDR3 region is CAWSVAGPYYGYTF. CDR3 in DNA: TGTGCCTGGAGTGTGGCGGGACCGTACTATGGCTACACCTTC.

On this clone: Distinct nucleotide sequences in the sample also encode this CDR3. This chain links TRBV19 with TRBJ1-5; D is unclear. CDR3 length: 14 residues. Germline V gene data show CDR1 as LNHDA and CDR2 as SQIVND (reference sequence). Trimming took 3 bases from V and 3 from J, leaving 9 bases between them. CDR3 sequence: CASSIRDNNQPQHF. In DNA form, the CDR3 reads TGTGCCAGTAGTATTCGAGACAACAATCAGCCCCAGCATTTT.

The chain has TRBV5-1 and TRBJ1-5, with D possibly matching TRBD1 (6 bases). The germline CDR1 and CDR2 sequences are SGHRS and YFSETQ. The CDR3 is 13 amino acids. Trimming took off 4 bases at V and 6 bases at J, with 11 bases between the two ends. This CDR3 reads CASSREGGQPQHF. In DNA, the CDR3 is TGCGCCAGCAGCAGGGAGGGGGGTCAGCCCCAGCATTTT.

This clone has a handful of counts. This chain joins TRBV4-1 and TRBJ2-5; 10 bases match TRBD2. With V trimmed by 2 bases and J by 3 bases, 12 bases remained unmatched. The CDR3 runs 18 residues. Looked up from germline, CDR1 is MGHRA and CDR2 is YSYEKL. The CDR3 protein is CASSQKILRAGGEETQYF. CDR3 sequence (DNA): TGCGCCAGCAGCCAAAAGATACTCAGAGCGGGGGGGGAAGAGACCCAGTACTTC.

This chain connects TRBV2 to TRBJ2-7, with a weak D call TRBD1 (5 bases). The CDR3 consists of 12 residues. The germline gives CDR1 SNHLY, CDR2 FYNNEI. V lost 6 bases to trimming and J lost 6 bases, with 12 bases between them. The CDR3 here is CASSIQGGEQYF. Written as DNA, the CDR3 is TGTGCCAGCAGCATCCAGGGTGGCGAGCAGTACTTC.

The V call is TRBV6-1, the J call TRBJ1-6; the match to TRBD1 covers 9 bases. Germline V lookup: CDR1 MNHNS, CDR2 SASEGT. There are 16 residues in the CDR3. The V and J ends lost 2 bases and 7 bases, in that order; junction bases with no gene match: 6. The CDR3 nucleotides are TGTGCCAGCAGTGAAAACTGGGACAGGGTCAATTCACCCCTCCACTTT. Its protein is CASSENWDRVNSPLHF.